This T cell receptor (beta chain) was obtained from a study of blood T cell repertoires in COVID-19. Background on the study: There were acute and convalescent COVID-19 samples, and they came from the United States, Italy and Spain. In each case, the material was cDNA or gDNA derived from T cells, B-cell-depleted T cells, or PBMCs.

In the original workflow: Using reference gene primer amplification, nucleated cell counts were estimated. The data were produced by immunoSEQ multiplex PCR, yet TCRdb's version contains in-frame clones alone and is incomplete. V and J calls and clone size are given by that table; D and trimming were obtained from the DNA. Altogether around 220,000 clones are present, about 88% being singletons, with the ten largest covering about a tenth. Enrolment of Seattle patients took place during active infection, and they were followed longitudinally. This CDR3 has 16 amino acids. Trimming took off 2 bases at V and 1 base at J, with 13 bases between the two ends. Germline V gene lookup returns CDR1 WSHSY and CDR2 SAAADI.

Material for sequencing was peripheral blood. The chain carries TRBV10-2 and TRBJ2-3; the D gene is possibly TRBD2 (6 bases). This clonotype originated in a woman between 50 and 59 years old with COVID-19, enrolled during active disease. The chain's CDR3 is CASSEGGSRGTDTQYF. CDR3 in DNA: TGCGCCAGCAGTGAGGGGGGGTCGAGGGGCACAGATACGCAGTATTTT.